This T cell receptor beta chain was retrieved from a study of blood T cell repertoires in COVID-19. Study overall: PBMCs, B-cell-depleted T cells, or T cells were the source of the cDNA or gDNA that made up the material.

Trimming removed 3 bases at V and 4 bases at J, with 11 bases between. Germline V gene data show CDR1 as SGHRS and CDR2 as YFSETQ. The CDR3 totals 14 residues. Sequencing was performed with immunoSEQ multiplex PCR; in TCRdb, only in-frame clones are kept and a portion is missing. Altogether 55,000 to 80,000 clones are present, approximately 89% being singletons, with the ten largest covering about 2.1%. The sequenced sample consisted of peripheral blood. This sequence originates from a human donor in a cohort sampled during active COVID-19. J is TRBJ1-3 and V is TRBV5-1, with D hard to call. CDR3 bases: TGCGCCAGCAGCTCTCAGGAGGCCGGAAACACCATATATTTT. It is translated as CASSSQEAGNTIYF.